The 24 T cell receptor beta chains listed next were all sequenced from one sample in a study of CD8+ T cells in alopecia areata. After isolation, RNA underwent reverse transcription to generate cDNA as the sequencing template. Profiling relied on immunoSEQ multiplex PCR, and the TCRdb table lists in-frame clones only, not all of them. The sample lists fewer than 150,000 clones, about 61% occurring once. Source material: CD4+ T cells sorted from blood. Receptors were obtained from a human donor in good health.

The chain links TRBV6-6 to TRBJ2-1; 11 nucleotides agree with TRBD1. The germline gives CDR1 MNHNY, CDR2 SVGAGI (reference sequence). The CDR3 has 15 residues. Trimming removed 4 bases from V and 7 bases from J; junction bases left unmatched: 6. The CDR3 reads CASSSRDRGGNEQFF. The CDR3 bases are TGTGCCAGCAGTTCCCGGGACAGGGGGGGAAATGAGCAGTTCTTC.

J is TRBJ1-2 and V is TRBV7-9; tentative D call: TRBD1 (5 bases). The CDR3 has 15 amino acids. Germline V CDR1 and CDR2: SEHNR, FQNEAQ (reference sequence). The V end lost 5 bases, the J end lost 0 bases, and 13 bases lay between the germline ends. The CDR3 loop is CASSPREGSNYGYTF. The CDR3 DNA sequence: TGTGCCAGCAGCCCGAGGGAGGGGTCTAACTATGGCTACACCTTC.

This clone was counted a few times. This chain links TRBV15 with TRBJ1-2; D gene uncertain. Trimming removed 1 base from V and 0 bases from J, with 9 bases in between. The CDR3 length is 15 residues. Germline assignment: CDR1 LNHNV and CDR2 YYDKDF (reference sequence). CDR3 sequence (DNA): TGTGCCACCAGCAGAGGAGGGCAATCTAACTATGGCTACACCTTC. Protein product: CATSRGGQSNYGYTF.

The J gene is TRBJ2-3, the V gene TRBV4-1, with unresolved D. This CDR3 comprises 16 residues. Germline values: CDR1 MGHRA, CDR2 YSYEKL. The V end lost 1 base, the J end lost 0 bases, and 11 bases lay between the germline ends. CDR3 sequence: CASSQADGSSTDTQYF. The CDR3 DNA reads TGCGCCAGCAGCCAAGCGGACGGTTCTAGCACAGATACGCAGTATTTT.

The table lists this clone with a few counts. The chain uses TRBV19 and TRBJ1-6; D is unresolved. V was clipped by 6 bases and J by 0 bases, with 6 bases between them. The CDR3 covers 14 residues. Germline assignment: CDR1 LNHDA and CDR2 SQIVND (reference sequence). Here the CDR3 DNA reads TGTGCCAGTAGGGTCAGCTCCTATAATTCACCCCTCCACTTT. Its translation: CASRVSSYNSPLHF.

The rearrangement joins TRBV5-1 to TRBJ2-3; TRBD1 is a possible D gene (5 bases). Germline V CDR1 and CDR2: SGHRS, YFSETQ. Trimming left V 3 bases short and J 1 base short, with 15 bases between. The CDR3 has 16 amino acids. The CDR3 sequence: CASSSPRALGTDTQYF. CDR3 DNA sequence: TGCGCCAGCAGCTCTCCCAGGGCACTCGGCACAGATACGCAGTATTTT.

This clone showed up just once. V gene TRBV5-1 combines with J gene TRBJ2-4; tentative D call: TRBD1 (5 bases). The CDR3 contains 14 residues. Germline values: CDR1 SGHRS, CDR2 YFSETQ. The V and J ends lost 5 bases and 5 bases respectively, with 14 bases between them. CDR3 residues: CASRAQPTENIQYF. The CDR3 nucleotides are TGCGCCAGCAGAGCCCAACCGACAGAAAACATTCAGTACTTC.

This rearrangement joins TRBV5-1 to TRBJ2-2, with 7 bases that match TRBD1. The germline CDR1 and CDR2 sequences are SGHRS and YFSETQ. J gave up 4 bases and V 3 bases, and 9 bases lay outside the gene matches. CDR3 size: 16 residues. For the CDR3, the DNA is TGCGCCAGCAGCTCGTTGGACAGGACCCGCACCGGGGAGCTGTTTTTT. Translating gives CASSSLDRTRTGELFF.

The rearrangement links TRBV30 to TRBJ1-2; the D is unclear. V was shortened by 0 bases and J by 8 bases, with 13 bases between the two germline ends. The CDR3 extends over 13 amino acids. Germline V gene sequence: CDR1 GTSNPN, CDR2 SVGIG (reference sequence). The CDR3 spells CAWSVHGGNGYTF. The CDR3 DNA reads TGTGCCTGGAGTGTACATGGAGGGAACGGCTACACCTTC.

The rearrangement joins TRBV30 to TRBJ1-5, with D possibly being TRBD1 (6 bases). Germline CDR1 and CDR2: GTSNPN and SVGIG (reference sequence). CDR3 length: 14 residues. Deletions cut 0 bases from V and 5 bases from J, with 11 bases between. Here the CDR3 DNA reads TGTGCCTGGAGTGTACAAGGGGGAGATCAGCCCCAGCATTTT. Translation gives CAWSVQGGDQPQHF.

The table lists this clone with a few counts. The rearrangement joins TRBV29-1 to TRBJ2-2; perhaps TRBD2 as D (5 bases). The V gene lost 7 bases and the J gene lost 1 base, with 13 bases spanning the gap. The CDR3 has 14 amino acids. CDR1 is SQVTM, CDR2 ANQGSEA, per germline. The CDR3 loop reads CSAWTGMNTGELFF. The DNA for the CDR3 is TGCAGCGCGTGGACGGGGATGAACACCGGGGAGCTGTTTTTT.

The V gene is TRBV2, the J gene TRBJ1-2, with D perhaps TRBD1 (5 bases). CDR1 and CDR2 from the germline V gene are SNHLY and FYNNEI. Trimming removed 1 base at V and 4 bases at J, with 7 bases between. The CDR3 extends over 13 amino acids. DNA of the CDR3: TGTGCCAGCAGTGAAGAGGACATCTATGGCTACACCTTC. Residues: CASSEEDIYGYTF.

This clone showed up just a few times. J is TRBJ1-6 and V is TRBV10-3; D gene uncertain. Germline CDR1 and CDR2: ENHRY and SYGVKD. Trimming pared 3 bases from V and 9 bases from J, leaving 9 bases between. There are 13 residues in the CDR3. The CDR3 protein is CAISEEPSSPLHF. The CDR3 nucleotides are TGTGCCATCAGTGAAGAACCGAGTTCACCCCTCCACTTT.

The chain joins TRBV25-1 to TRBJ2-7; 7 positions match TRBD1. The CDR3 is 13 amino acids. V gave up 6 bases and J gave up 1 base; unmatched junction bases: 3. CDR1 is MGHDK, CDR2 SYGVNS, per germline. The CDR3 coding sequence is TGTGCCAGCAGGGCGACAGGGTCCTACGAGCAGTACTTC. Encoded protein: CASRATGSYEQYF.

The chain links TRBV19 to TRBJ2-1; 8 nucleotides match TRBD2. The CDR3 length is 14 residues. V lost 8 bases, J lost 4 bases, and 7 bases stayed unmatched. Germline CDR1 reads LNHDA; CDR2 reads SQIVND (reference sequence). This CDR3 is CASGSRGGYNEQFF. Here the CDR3 DNA reads TGTGCCAGTGGCAGTCGGGGGGGGTACAATGAGCAGTTCTTC.

The V and J genes are TRBV4-1 and TRBJ2-5, with TRBD1 identical over 8 bases. Looked up from germline, CDR1 is MGHRA and CDR2 is YSYEKL. The CDR3 covers 18 residues. With V trimmed by 3 bases and J by 4 bases, 16 bases remained unmatched. The CDR3 spells CASSHFIQGAGRGETQYF. In nucleotides, the CDR3 is TGCGCCAGCAGCCACTTTATTCAGGGGGCAGGGCGCGGAGAGACCCAGTACTTC.

V and J are TRBV15 and TRBJ1-2, with unresolved D. The CDR3 loop spans 14 amino acids. Trimming cost V 0 bases and J 8 bases, with 13 bases left between them. Looked up from germline, CDR1 is LNHNV and CDR2 is YYDKDF (reference sequence). The CDR3 loop reads CATSRDVRTVGYTF. The CDR3 region has the DNA TGTGCCACCAGCAGAGATGTACGGACGGTGGGCTACACCTTC.

The chain combines TRBV6-5 with TRBJ1-4, with D uncertain. V gave up 0 bases and J gave up 8 bases, with 13 bases separating them. Germline CDR1 is MNHEY and CDR2 is SVGAGI. The CDR3 length is 15 residues. CDR3 region: CASSYSGDPVEKLFF. DNA of the CDR3: TGTGCCAGCAGTTACTCAGGCGACCCCGTGGAAAAACTGTTTTTT.

J is TRBJ2-4 and V is TRBV5-4, with D hard to call. Trimming took off 2 bases at V and 2 bases at J, with 11 bases between the two ends. Germline CDR1 reads SGHNT; CDR2 reads YYREEE (reference sequence). The CDR3 loop spans 15 amino acids. Here the CDR3 DNA reads TGTGCCAGCAGCTTTGAGCCGGATTCCAAAAACATTCAGTACTTC. Translating gives CASSFEPDSKNIQYF. Full variable domain (rest looked up from reference TRBV5-4 and TRBJ2-4): ETGVTQSPTHLIKTRGQQVTLRCSSQSGHNTVSWYQQALGQGPQFIFQYYREEENGRGNFPPRFSGLQFPNYSSELNVNALELDDSALYLCASSFEPDSKNIQYFGAGTRLSVL.

The chain carries TRBV6-5 and TRBJ2-3; 7 bases align to TRBD2. The CDR3 consists of 13 residues. Germline V gives CDR1 MNHEY, CDR2 SVGAGI. The ends lost 5 bases at V and 9 bases at J; junction bases unmatched: 8. The CDR3 nucleotides are TGTGCCAGCAGTACCCCGGGGGGAGGAACGCAGTATTTT. Translated: CASSTPGGGTQYF.

This clone showed up just once. The chain combines TRBV7-9 with TRBJ1-1; a possible D gene is TRBD1 (5 bases). Trimming took 2 bases from V and 5 from J, leaving 6 bases between them. The CDR3 has 12 amino acids. The V gene's germline CDR1 is SEHNR and CDR2 FQNEAQ (reference sequence). Here the CDR3 reads CASSLWTTEAFF. CDR3 in DNA: TGTGCCAGCAGCTTATGGACAACTGAAGCTTTCTTT.

A few counts support this clone. The chain has TRBV5-1 and TRBJ2-7, with D unclear. There are 13 residues in the CDR3. Germline V lookup: CDR1 SGHRS, CDR2 YFSETQ. Trimming removed 0 bases at V and 2 bases at J, with 6 bases between. The CDR3 reads CASSLDSPYEQYF. In DNA form, the CDR3 reads TGCGCCAGCAGCTTGGATAGTCCCTACGAGCAGTACTTC.

CDR3 sequence: CASSNEIATGTQYF. In DNA form, the CDR3 reads TGTGCCAGCAGCAACGAGATCGCTACCGGGACCCAGTACTTC. The chain recombines TRBV7-9 with TRBJ2-5; unclear D gene. Trimming removed 5 bases at V and 7 bases at J, with 17 bases between. CDR1 and CDR2 (germline): SEHNR, FQNEAQ (reference sequence). CDR3 length: 14 amino acids.

The genes are TRBV5-1 and TRBJ1-4; D is ambiguous. V gave up 3 bases and J gave up 5 bases, with 8 bases separating them. CDR1 and CDR2 from the germline V gene are SGHRS and YFSETQ. The CDR3 consists of 13 residues. The CDR3: CASSWSVNEKLFF. CDR3 coding DNA: TGCGCCAGCAGCTGGAGCGTGAATGAAAAACTGTTTTTT.